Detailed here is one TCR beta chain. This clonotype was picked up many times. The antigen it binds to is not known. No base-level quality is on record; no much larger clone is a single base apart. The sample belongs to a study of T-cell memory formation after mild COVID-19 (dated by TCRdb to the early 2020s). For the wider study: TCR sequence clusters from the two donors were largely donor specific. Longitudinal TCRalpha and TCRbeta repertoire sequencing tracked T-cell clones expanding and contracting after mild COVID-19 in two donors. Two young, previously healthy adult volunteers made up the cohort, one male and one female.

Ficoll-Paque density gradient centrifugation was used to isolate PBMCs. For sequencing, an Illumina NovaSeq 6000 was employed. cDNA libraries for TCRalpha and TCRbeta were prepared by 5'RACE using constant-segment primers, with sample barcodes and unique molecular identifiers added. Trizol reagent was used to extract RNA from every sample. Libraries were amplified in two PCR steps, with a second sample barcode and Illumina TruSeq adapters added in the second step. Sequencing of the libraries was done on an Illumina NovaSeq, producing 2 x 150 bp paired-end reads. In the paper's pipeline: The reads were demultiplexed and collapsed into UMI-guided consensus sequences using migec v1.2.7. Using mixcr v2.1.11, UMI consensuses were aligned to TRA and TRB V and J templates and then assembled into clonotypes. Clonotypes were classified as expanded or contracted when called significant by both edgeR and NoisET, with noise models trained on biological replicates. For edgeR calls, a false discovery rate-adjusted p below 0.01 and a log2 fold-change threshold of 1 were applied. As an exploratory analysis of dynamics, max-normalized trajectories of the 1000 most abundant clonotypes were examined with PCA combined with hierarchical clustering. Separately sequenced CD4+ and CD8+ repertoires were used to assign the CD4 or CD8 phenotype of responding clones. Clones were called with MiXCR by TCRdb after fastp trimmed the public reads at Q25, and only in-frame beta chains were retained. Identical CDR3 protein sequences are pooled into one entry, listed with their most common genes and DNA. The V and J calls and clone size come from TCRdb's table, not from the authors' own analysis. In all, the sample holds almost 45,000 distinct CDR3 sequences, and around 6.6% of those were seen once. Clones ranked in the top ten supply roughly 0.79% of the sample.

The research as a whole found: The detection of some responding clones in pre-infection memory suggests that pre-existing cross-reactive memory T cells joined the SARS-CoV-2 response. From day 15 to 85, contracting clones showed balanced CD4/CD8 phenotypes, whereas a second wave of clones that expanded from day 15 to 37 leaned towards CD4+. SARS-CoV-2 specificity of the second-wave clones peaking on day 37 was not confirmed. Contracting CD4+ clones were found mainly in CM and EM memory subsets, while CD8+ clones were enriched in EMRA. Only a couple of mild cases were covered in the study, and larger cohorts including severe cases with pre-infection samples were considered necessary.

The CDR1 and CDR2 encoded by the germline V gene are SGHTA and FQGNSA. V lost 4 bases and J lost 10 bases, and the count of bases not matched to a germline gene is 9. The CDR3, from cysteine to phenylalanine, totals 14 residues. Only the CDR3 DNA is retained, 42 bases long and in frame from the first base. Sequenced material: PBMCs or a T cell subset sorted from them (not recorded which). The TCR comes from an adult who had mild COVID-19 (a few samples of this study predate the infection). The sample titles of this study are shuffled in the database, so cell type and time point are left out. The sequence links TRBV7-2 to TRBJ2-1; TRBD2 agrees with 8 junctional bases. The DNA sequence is TGTGCCAGCAGCTCCGGGACTAGGGACTTGGAGCAGTTCTTC. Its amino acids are CASSSGTRDLEQFF.